This T cell receptor beta chain was found in a study of T cell responses to AZD1222 COVID-19 vaccine. Some clones are missing from TCRdb's copy, which holds only in-frame ones; the method was immunoSEQ multiplex PCR. Of over 140,000 clones in the sample, around 93% were seen once. This clone was detected once. Its cognate antigen is unknown. With 2 bases removed from V and 8 bases from J, the gap between germline ends came to 19 bases. Germline V gene lookup returns CDR1 MNHEY and CDR2 SVGAGI. The CDR3 sequence is 16 residues long. Study-wide results and caveats: Donor demographics were predominantly white British with a female majority; clonal diversity may be underestimated. Spike-specific TCR breadth and depth both grew after two AZD1222 doses. With dominance at 160-218 and 743-854, vaccine-associated CD4 TCRs spanned spike. Nearly half of spike-specific TCRs reportedly target unmutated variant regions.

V is TRBV6-5 and J is TRBJ2-1; TRBD1 might be the D (7 bases). The sample in question was peripheral blood, obtained 28 days after the second AZD1222 dose. This receptor was taken from an adult who received the AZD1222 COVID-19 vaccine. The CDR3 bases are TGTGCCAGCAGTTACGGTGCTGGAGGGGGCAGGGATGAGCAGTTCTTC. Translating it yields CASSYGAGGGRDEQFF.